A selection of T cell receptor beta chains follows, all from one sample in a study of T cells after yellow fever vaccination. Each CDR3 protein is one row after TCRdb ran MiXCR on the 5' RACE reads. This table holds hundreds of thousands of distinct CDR3 sequences, approximately 19% found once. Sequencing used PBMCs, obtained before the yellow fever booster vaccination. The origin of the receptors is a man aged 18 to 30 who received the YFV17D yellow fever vaccine. The CDR3 runs from the conserved cysteine through the conserved F or W. D genes are given only for firm matches. Clone sizes are given selectively: once, few, many, or a class where the clone is expanded.

v_call	clone_size	j_call	d_call	cdr3_aa	cdr3_nt
TRBV4-1	few	TRBJ2-5	TRBD2	CASSRLYGTSGQETQYF	TGCGCCAGCAGCCGACTTTACGGGACTAGCGGACAAGAGACCCAGTACTTC
TRBV6-1	-	TRBJ2-4	-	CASKKRLAKNIQYF	TGTGCCAGCAAGAAGCGACTAGCCAAAAACATTCAGTACTTC
TRBV20-1	few	TRBJ2-2	-	CSARGGGRTGELFF	TGCAGTGCTAGAGGCGGGGGCCGAACCGGGGAGCTGTTTTTT
TRBV5-1	-	TRBJ2-3	TRBD2	CASSYGLADTDTQYF	TGCGCCAGCAGCTACGGACTAGCGGACACAGATACGCAGTATTTT
TRBV25-1	few	TRBJ1-5	-	CASSEAGWNQPQHF	TGTGCCAGCAGTGAGGCAGGGTGGAATCAGCCCCAGCATTTT
TRBV7-9	few	TRBJ2-2	-	CASRKGNTGELFF	TGTGCCAGCAGGAAGGGTAACACCGGGGAGCTGTTTTTT
TRBV9	few	TRBJ2-5	-	CASSPAFSGGGETQYF	TGTGCCAGCAGCCCAGCGTTTTCTGGGGGAGGAGAGACCCAGTACTTC
TRBV5-1	many	TRBJ2-3	-	CASSSQGPAGTQYF	TGCGCCAGCAGCTCCCAAGGTCCGGCAGGAACGCAGTATTTT
TRBV27	few	TRBJ2-7	-	CASRPIGQGTYRFSYEQYF	TGTGCCAGCAGACCTATCGGGCAGGGGACGTACAGATTCTCCTACGAGCAGTACTTC
TRBV5-5	-	TRBJ2-3	-	CASSRQGGEPTDTQYF	TGTGCCAGCAGCCGACAGGGAGGGGAGCCCACAGATACGCAGTATTTT
TRBV4-1	few	TRBJ1-2	-	CASSQPRSSWGYTF	TGCGCCAGCAGCCAGCCCAGAAGTTCATGGGGCTACACCTTC
TRBV27	-	TRBJ1-1	-	CASSFQGRNTEAFF	TGTGCCAGCAGTTTTCAAGGGCGGAACACTGAAGCTTTCTTT
TRBV19	-	TRBJ2-3	TRBD1	CASSPWEGTGRVQYF	TGTGCCAGTAGTCCCTGGGAAGGGACAGGGAGAGTGCAGTATTTT
TRBV20-1	few	TRBJ1-4	-	CSAYDRTGEKLFF	TGCAGTGCTTACGACAGGACCGGCGAAAAACTGTTTTTT
TRBV20-1	-	TRBJ1-1	-	CSATIHWDTEAFF	TGCAGTGCTACCATCCATTGGGACACTGAAGCTTTCTTT
TRBV4-2	many	TRBJ2-1	-	CASSQGAESYNEQFF	TGTGCCAGCAGCCAAGGTGCGGAGTCCTACAATGAGCAGTTCTTC
TRBV7-2	-	TRBJ2-5	-	CASSYLTLQETQYF	TGTGCCAGCAGCTACCTCACACTCCAAGAGACCCAGTACTTC
TRBV6-5	many	TRBJ1-2	-	CASSSWGADGYTF	TGTGCCAGCAGTTCGTGGGGGGCGGATGGCTACACCTTC
TRBV20-1	few	TRBJ1-2	-	CSVFGRVYGYTF	TGCAGTGTCTTTGGGCGCGTCTATGGCTACACCTTC
TRBV7-6	-	TRBJ2-3	-	CASSLKTRGAGPDTQYF	TGTGCCAGCAGCTTGAAGACCCGGGGGGCCGGCCCAGATACGCAGTATTTT